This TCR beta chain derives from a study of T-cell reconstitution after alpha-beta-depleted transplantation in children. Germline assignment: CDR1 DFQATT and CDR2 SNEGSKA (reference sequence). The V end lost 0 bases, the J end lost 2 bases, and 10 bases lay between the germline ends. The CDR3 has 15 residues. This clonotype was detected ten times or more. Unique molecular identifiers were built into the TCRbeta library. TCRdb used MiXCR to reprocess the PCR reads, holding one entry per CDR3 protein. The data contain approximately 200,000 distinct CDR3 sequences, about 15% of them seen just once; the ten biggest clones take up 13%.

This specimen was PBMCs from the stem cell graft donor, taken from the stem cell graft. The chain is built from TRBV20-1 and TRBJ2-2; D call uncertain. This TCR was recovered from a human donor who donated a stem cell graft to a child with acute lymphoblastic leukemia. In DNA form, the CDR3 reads TGCAGTGCTAGAGATTTTCAGGCTAACACCGGGGAGCTGTTTTTT. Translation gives CSARDFQANTGELFF.